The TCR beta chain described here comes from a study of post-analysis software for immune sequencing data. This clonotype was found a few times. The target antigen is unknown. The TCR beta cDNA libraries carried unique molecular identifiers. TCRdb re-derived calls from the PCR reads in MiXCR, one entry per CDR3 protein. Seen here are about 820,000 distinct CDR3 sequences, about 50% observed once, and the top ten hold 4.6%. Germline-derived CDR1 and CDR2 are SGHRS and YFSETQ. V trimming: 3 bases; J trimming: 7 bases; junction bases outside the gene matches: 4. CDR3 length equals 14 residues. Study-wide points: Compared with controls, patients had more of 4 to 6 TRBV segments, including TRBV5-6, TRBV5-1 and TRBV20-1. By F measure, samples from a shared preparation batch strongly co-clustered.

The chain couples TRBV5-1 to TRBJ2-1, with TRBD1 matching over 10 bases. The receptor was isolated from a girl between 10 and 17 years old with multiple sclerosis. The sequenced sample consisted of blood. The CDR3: CASSWTGGGNEQFF. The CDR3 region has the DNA TGCGCCAGCAGCTGGACAGGGGGTGGAAATGAGCAGTTCTTC.